The clone carrying this TCR beta chain was counted a few times. Its antigen is not known. These data belong to a study of beta chain features in type 1 diabetes. Study-wide background: Examined across all samples were some 99 million sorted cells.

Study results and limitations: Any role of HLA type in TCRB rearrangement remained unresolved here.

By way of CD45RO/CCR7/CD25/CD127/CD95/CD27, the CD4+ regulatory, stem cell-like memory, central memory and naive cells were sorted. The CDR3 sequence is 16 residues long. The junction had 11 bases not matched to a gene; V was cut back by 6 bases and J by 5 bases. Germline V gene data show CDR1 as SGHAT and CDR2 as FQNNGV. The isolated RNA, all of it, was reverse transcribed, so expressed TCRB transcripts were what got sequenced. The method was immunoSEQ multiplex PCR; TCRdb's version includes in-frame clones alone and lacks a portion of them. This table holds roughly 230,000 clones, 9.6% found once. V and J are TRBV11-2 and TRBJ2-2; the match to TRBD1 covers 8 bases. The clonotype comes from a woman aged 18-29 years in good health. The sequenced sample was naive CD4+ T cells from blood. DNA for the CDR3: TGTGCCAGCAGAACGAGACGGGACAGGACGACCGGGGAGCTGTTTTTT. Its protein is CASRTRRDRTTGELFF.